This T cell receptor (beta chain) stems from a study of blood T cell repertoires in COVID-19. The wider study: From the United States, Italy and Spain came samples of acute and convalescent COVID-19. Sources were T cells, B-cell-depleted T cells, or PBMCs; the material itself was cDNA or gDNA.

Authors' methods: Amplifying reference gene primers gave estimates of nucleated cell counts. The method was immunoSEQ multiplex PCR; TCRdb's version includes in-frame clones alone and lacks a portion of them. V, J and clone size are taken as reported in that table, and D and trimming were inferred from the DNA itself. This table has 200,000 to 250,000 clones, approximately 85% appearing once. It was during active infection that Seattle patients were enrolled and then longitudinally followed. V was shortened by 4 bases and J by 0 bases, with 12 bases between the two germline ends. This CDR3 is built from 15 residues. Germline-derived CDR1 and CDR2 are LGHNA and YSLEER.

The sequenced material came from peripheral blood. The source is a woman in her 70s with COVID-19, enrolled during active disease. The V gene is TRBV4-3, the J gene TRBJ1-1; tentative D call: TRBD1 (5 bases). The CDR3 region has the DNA TGCGCCAGCAGCCGGGCAGGGAACTTGAACACTGAAGCTTTCTTT. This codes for CASSRAGNLNTEAFF.